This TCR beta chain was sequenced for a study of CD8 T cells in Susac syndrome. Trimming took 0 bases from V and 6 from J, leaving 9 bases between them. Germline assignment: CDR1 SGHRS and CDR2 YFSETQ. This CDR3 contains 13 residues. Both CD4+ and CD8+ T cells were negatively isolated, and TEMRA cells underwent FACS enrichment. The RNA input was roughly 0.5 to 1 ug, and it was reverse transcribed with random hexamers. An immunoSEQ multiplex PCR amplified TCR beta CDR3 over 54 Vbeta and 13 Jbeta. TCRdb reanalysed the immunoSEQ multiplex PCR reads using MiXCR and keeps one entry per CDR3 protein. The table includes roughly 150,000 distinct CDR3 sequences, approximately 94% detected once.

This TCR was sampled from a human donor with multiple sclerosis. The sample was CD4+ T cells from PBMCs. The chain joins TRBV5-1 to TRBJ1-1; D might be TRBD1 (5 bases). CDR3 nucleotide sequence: TGCGCCAGCAGCTTGGGGGGGAGCGCTGAAGCTTTCTTT. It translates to CASSLGGSAEAFF. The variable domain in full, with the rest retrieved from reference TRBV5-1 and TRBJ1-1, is KAGVTQTPRYLIKTRGQQVTLSCSPISGHRSVSWYQQTPGQGLQFLFEYFSETQRNKGNFPGRFSGRQFSNSRSEMNVSTLELGDSALYLCASSLGGSAEAFFGQGTRLTVV.